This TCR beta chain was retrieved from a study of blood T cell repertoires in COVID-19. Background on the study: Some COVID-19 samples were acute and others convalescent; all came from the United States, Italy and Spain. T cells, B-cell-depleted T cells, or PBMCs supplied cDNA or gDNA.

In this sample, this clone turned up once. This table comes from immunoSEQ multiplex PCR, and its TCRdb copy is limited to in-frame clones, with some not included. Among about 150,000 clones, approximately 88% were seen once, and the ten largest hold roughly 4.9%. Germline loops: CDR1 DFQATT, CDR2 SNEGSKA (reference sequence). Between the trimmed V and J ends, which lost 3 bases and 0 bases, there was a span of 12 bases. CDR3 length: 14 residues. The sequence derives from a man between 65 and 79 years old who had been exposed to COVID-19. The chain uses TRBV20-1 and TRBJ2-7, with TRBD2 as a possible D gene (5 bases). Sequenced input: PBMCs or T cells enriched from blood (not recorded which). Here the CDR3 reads CSASGLPSSYEQYF. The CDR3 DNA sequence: TGCAGTGCTAGTGGACTCCCGAGCTCCTACGAGCAGTACTTC.